This T cell receptor (beta chain) emerged from a study of T cell changes during pregnancy in multiple sclerosis. The CDR3 loop spans 14 amino acids. The V gene's germline CDR1 is LGHNA and CDR2 YSLEER. Germline trimming cut 0 bases from V and 9 bases from J; bases unmatched to any gene: 3. Only in-frame clones appear in the TCRdb table, and some are missing; sequencing was by immunoSEQ multiplex PCR. The sample includes 15,000 to 25,000 clones, about nine tenths seen only once; the top ten take around 5%. The source material was CD8+ T cells from peripheral blood mononuclear cells, sampled in the third trimester of pregnancy. The sequence derives from a female donor in good health, enrolled as a control in a pregnancy study. The J gene is TRBJ2-1, the V gene TRBV4-3, with TRBD2 matching over 9 bases. CDR3 in DNA: TGCGCCAGCAGCCAAGATGGCGGGGGGGGTGAGCAGTTCTTC. Translating gives CASSQDGGGGEQFF.